Listed here are 16 T cell receptor beta chains from one sample, sequenced in a study of T cell repertoires in cytomegalovirus infection (dated by TCRdb to about 2019). These receptors' antigens are unknown. Instrument used: Illumina HiSeq 1500. The public sequencing data were trimmed at Q25 with fastp and processed into clonotypes with MiXCR by TCRdb, which kept only in-frame beta chains. Each record represents a unique CDR3 protein, reported with the most common genes and DNA among its rows. Within this sample are about a million distinct CDR3 sequences, with approximately 31% of them counted one time only. Under 15% of the sample goes to the ten largest clones. The treatment or condition label corresponds to: in vitro stimulation with specific CMV peptide epitopes to enrich CMV-specific T cells. The sequences come from cultured CD8+ T cells from PBMCs, collected from culture after CMV antigen stimulation. The receptor set was obtained from a human donor in good health (CMV status not recorded). Some clones in this sample may be carry-over from other donors' samples.

The V gene is TRBV25-1, the J gene TRBJ1-1; perhaps TRBD1 as D (5 bases). The germline gives CDR1 MGHDK, CDR2 SYGVNS. This CDR3 is built from 15 residues. Trimming removed 2 bases from V and 4 bases from J, with 14 bases in between. The CDR3 protein is CASSERIQDGTEAFF. In DNA form, the CDR3 reads TGTGCCAGCAGTGAACGTATACAGGACGGCACTGAAGCTTTCTTT.

The J gene is TRBJ1-5, the V gene TRBV7-9; possible D gene TRBD1, 5 bases. With 4 bases removed from V and 4 bases from J, the gap between germline ends came to 14 bases. This CDR3 has 15 amino acids. CDR1 is SEHNR, CDR2 FQNEAQ, per germline (reference sequence). The CDR3 DNA is TGTGCCAGCAGCTCAACCCTGACAGCAAATCAGCCCCAGCATTTT. This sequence encodes CASSSTLTANQPQHF.

The chain combines TRBV7-4 with TRBJ2-6; 10 bases map to TRBD1. CDR3 length: 18 residues. The junction had 9 bases not matched to a gene; V was cut back by 7 bases and J by 0 bases. Per the germline V gene, CDR1 is SGHVT and CDR2 is SQSDAQ. CDR3 region: CASTLGTGVSSGANVLTF. The CDR3 region has the DNA TGTGCCAGCACCCTAGGGACAGGGGTTAGCTCTGGGGCCAACGTCCTGACTTTC.

In its sample, this clonotype was seen a few times. The V and J genes are TRBV7-6 and TRBJ1-2; 7 bases line up with TRBD1. V lost 5 bases and J lost 2; bases outside the gene matches: 8. CDR1 and CDR2 from the germline V gene are SGHVS and FNYEAQ. The CDR3 has 15 amino acids. The CDR3 loop is CASSQNRGENYGYTF. The CDR3 nucleotides are TGTGCCAGCAGCCAAAACAGGGGAGAGAACTATGGCTACACCTTC.

This clonotype has a count of ten or more. The genes are TRBV5-1 and TRBJ2-3; D gene uncertain. This CDR3 contains 12 residues. V was shortened by 2 bases and J by 2 bases, with 3 bases between the two germline ends. CDR1 SGHRS and CDR2 YFSETQ come from the germline V gene. CDR3 nucleotide sequence: TGCGCCAGCAGCTTCTTCACAGATACGCAGTATTTT. As protein: CASSFFTDTQYF.

This clonotype turned up a few times. The chain employs TRBV6-6 and TRBJ1-1; D is perhaps TRBD1 (6 bases). The CDR3 has 13 residues. In germline, CDR1 is MNHNY, CDR2 SVGAGI (reference sequence). The V end lost 9 bases, the J end lost 1 base, and 12 bases lay between the germline ends. Written as DNA, the CDR3 is TGTGCCAGTTTGAGGGGGAGGAACACTGAAGCTTTCTTT. As protein: CASLRGRNTEAFF.

The rearrangement joins TRBV20-1 to TRBJ2-4; D is ambiguous. The V gene's germline CDR1 is DFQATT and CDR2 SNEGSKA (reference sequence). Deletions cut 6 bases from V and 0 bases from J, with 9 bases between. The CDR3 covers 13 residues. CDR3 coding DNA: TGCAGTGCGAAGACTGTAGCCAAAAACATTCAGTACTTC. It translates to CSAKTVAKNIQYF.

The rearrangement joins TRBV10-3 to TRBJ2-7; TRBD1 might be the D (6 bases). The CDR3 loop spans 13 amino acids. V lost 3 bases and J 5 bases, leaving 11 bases between the germline ends. In germline, CDR1 is ENHRY, CDR2 SYGVKD. CDR3 DNA sequence: TGTGCCATCAGTGACGGACAGAAGGACGAGCAGTACTTC. This gives the protein CAISDGQKDEQYF.

This chain uses TRBV6-2 or TRBV6-3 with TRBJ2-7, with D tentatively TRBD1 (5 bases). The germline gives CDR1 MNHEY, CDR2 SVGEGT. The germline V and J ends were trimmed by 5 bases and 2 bases, with 16 bases remaining between them. The CDR3 sequence is 15 residues long. The CDR3 DNA is TGTGCCAGCAGTCCAACAGGTTCGTCCCCCTACGAGCAGTACTTC. It codes for CASSPTGSSPYEQYF.

Turning to this clonotype: A much bigger clone sits one base away, suggesting this may be a read error. This chain links TRBV7-8 with TRBJ2-1, with D hard to call. The CDR3 has 12 amino acids. Germline values: CDR1 SGHVS, CDR2 FQNEAQ. CDR3 residues: CASSFVYHEQFF. The CDR3 bases are TGTGCCAGCAGCTTTGTCTACCATGAGCAGTTCTTC. Supplemented by reference TRBV7-8 and TRBJ2-1, the full variable domain reads GAGVSQSPRYKVAKRGQDVALRCDPISGHVSLFWYQQALGQGPEFLTYFQNEAQLDKSGLPSDRFFAERPEGSVSTLKIQRTQQEDSAVYLCASSFVYHEQFFGPGTRLTVL.

The chain employs TRBV11-1 and TRBJ1-1; D is unclear. CDR1 and CDR2 (germline): SGHAT, FQDESV (reference sequence). V lost 5 bases, J lost 1 base, and 11 bases lay in between. The CDR3 contains 14 residues. CDR3 DNA: TGTGCCAGCAGCACCTTCCGAGGGAACACTGAAGCTTTCTTT. As protein: CASSTFRGNTEAFF.

This clonotype was recorded a few times. The chain recombines TRBV7-2 with TRBJ1-1; D is undetermined. V lost 6 bases, J lost 2 bases, and 10 bases lay in between. Germline CDR1 is SGHTA and CDR2 is FQGNSA. The CDR3 is 13 amino acids. The CDR3 reads CASSEEGNTEAFF. DNA of the CDR3: TGTGCCAGCAGTGAGGAGGGAAACACTGAAGCTTTCTTT. Complete variable domain (other parts from reference TRBV7-2 and TRBJ1-1): GAGVSQSPSNKVTEKGKDVELRCDPISGHTALYWYRQSLGQGLEFLIYFQGNSAPDKSGLPSDRFSAERTGGSVSTLTIQRTQQEDSAVYLCASSEEGNTEAFFGQGTRLTVV.

This clonotype showed up just a few times. The chain recombines TRBV27 with TRBJ2-1; 8 positions agree with TRBD2. The V segment lost 8 bases and the J segment 4 bases; nucleotides outside the gene matches: 10. The V gene's germline CDR1 is MNHEY and CDR2 SMNVEV (reference sequence). The CDR3 has 15 residues. CDR3 sequence reads: CASRLAHLKYNEQFF. CDR3 nucleotides: TGTGCCAGCCGACTAGCGCACCTAAAGTACAATGAGCAGTTCTTC.

This clonotype occurred a few times. The V call is TRBV6-1, the J call TRBJ2-4; no clear D gene. In germline, CDR1 is MNHNS, CDR2 SASEGT. This CDR3 is built from 12 residues. The V and J ends lost 7 bases and 11 bases respectively, with 15 bases between them. CDR3 protein: CASNPPADLQYF. CDR3 in DNA: TGTGCCAGCAACCCACCTGCGGACCTTCAGTACTTC.

This clonotype was recorded once. The chain uses TRBV7-6 and TRBJ1-5, with 7 bases aligning to TRBD1. V gave up 5 bases and J gave up 5 bases; unmatched junction bases: 6. The CDR3 spans 14 residues. CDR1 and CDR2 from the germline V gene are SGHVS and FNYEAQ. CDR3 protein: CASSEGGADQPQHF. As DNA, the CDR3 is TGTGCCAGCAGCGAAGGGGGCGCAGATCAGCCCCAGCATTTT. The full variable domain, in which reference TRBV7-6 and TRBJ1-5 provide the parts outside the CDR3, is GAGVSQSPRYKVTKRGQDVALRCDPISGHVSLYWYRQALGQGPEFLTYFNYEAQQDKSGLPNDRFSAERPEGSISTLTIQRTEQRDSAMYRCASSEGGADQPQHFGDGTRLSIL.

The chain has TRBV27 and TRBJ2-3; TRBD1 matches 9 bases. CDR3 length equals 16 residues. Germline lookup yields CDR1 MNHEY and CDR2 SMNVEV (reference sequence). Trimming removed 7 bases from V and 4 bases from J; junction bases left unmatched: 12. The CDR3 reads CASTPGGQGLPDTQYF. As DNA, the CDR3 is TGTGCCAGCACCCCAGGGGGACAGGGCCTCCCAGATACGCAGTATTTT.